The subject of this entry is one T cell receptor (beta chain). The study recruited people aged about 18 to 89 years across roughly 23 US areas. This CDR3 spans 15 amino acids. CDR1 is PRHDT, CDR2 FYEKMQ, per germline (reference sequence). V lost 6 bases and J lost 3; bases outside the gene matches: 6. This record comes from a study of blood T cell repertoires in COVID-19. Sequencing was performed with immunoSEQ multiplex PCR; in TCRdb, only in-frame clones are kept and a portion is missing. Of 260,000 or so clones listed, around 84% are singletons. The TCR sequence derives from a woman aged 45-59 years who had recovered from COVID-19. The sample taken for sequencing was PBMCs or T cells enriched from blood (not recorded which). The chain employs TRBV13 and TRBJ2-2; TRBD1 aligns across 8 bases. The CDR3 DNA sequence: TGTGCCAGCAGGACCAGGGGGCAGGACACCGGGGAGCTGTTTTTT. It is translated as CASRTRGQDTGELFF.